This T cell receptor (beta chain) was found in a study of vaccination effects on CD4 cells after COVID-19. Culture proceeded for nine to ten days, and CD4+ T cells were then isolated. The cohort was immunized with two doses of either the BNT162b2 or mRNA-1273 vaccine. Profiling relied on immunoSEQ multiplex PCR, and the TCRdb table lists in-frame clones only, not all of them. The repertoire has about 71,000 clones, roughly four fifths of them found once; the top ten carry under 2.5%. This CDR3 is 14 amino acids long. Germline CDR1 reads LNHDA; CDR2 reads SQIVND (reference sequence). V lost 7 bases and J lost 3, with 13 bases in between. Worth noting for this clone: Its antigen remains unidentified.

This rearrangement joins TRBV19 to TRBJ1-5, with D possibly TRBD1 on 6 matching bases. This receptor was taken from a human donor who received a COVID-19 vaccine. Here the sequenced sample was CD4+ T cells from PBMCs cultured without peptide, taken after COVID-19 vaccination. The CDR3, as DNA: TGTGCCAGTAAAGGACAGTTTAACAATCAGCCCCAGCATTTT. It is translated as CASKGQFNNQPQHF.